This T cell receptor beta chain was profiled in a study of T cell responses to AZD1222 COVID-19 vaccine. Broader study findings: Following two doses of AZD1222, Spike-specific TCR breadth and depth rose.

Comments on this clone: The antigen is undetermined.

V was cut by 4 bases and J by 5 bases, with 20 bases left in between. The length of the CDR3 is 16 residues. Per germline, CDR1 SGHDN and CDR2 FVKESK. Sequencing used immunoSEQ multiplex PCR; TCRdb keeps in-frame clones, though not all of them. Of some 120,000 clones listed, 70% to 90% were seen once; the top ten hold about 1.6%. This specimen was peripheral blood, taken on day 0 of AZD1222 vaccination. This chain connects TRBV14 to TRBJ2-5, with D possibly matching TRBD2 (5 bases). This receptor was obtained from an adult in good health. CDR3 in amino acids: CASSPNLRGNMETQYF. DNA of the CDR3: TGTGCCAGCAGCCCTAACCTTCGGGGTAATATGGAGACCCAGTACTTC.